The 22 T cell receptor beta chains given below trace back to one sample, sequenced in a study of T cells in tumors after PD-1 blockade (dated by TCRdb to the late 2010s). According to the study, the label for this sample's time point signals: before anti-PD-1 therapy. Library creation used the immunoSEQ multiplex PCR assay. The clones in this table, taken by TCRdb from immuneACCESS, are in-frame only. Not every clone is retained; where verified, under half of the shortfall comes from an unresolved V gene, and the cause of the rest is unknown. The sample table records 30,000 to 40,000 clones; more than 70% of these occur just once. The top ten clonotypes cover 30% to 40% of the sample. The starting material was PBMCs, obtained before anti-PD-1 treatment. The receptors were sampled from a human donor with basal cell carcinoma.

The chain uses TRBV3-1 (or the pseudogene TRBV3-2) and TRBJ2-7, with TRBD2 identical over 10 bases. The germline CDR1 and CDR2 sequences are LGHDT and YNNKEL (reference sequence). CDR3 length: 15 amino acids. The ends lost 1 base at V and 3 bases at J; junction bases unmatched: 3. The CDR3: CASSQGTSGFYEQYF. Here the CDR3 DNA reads TGTGCCAGCAGCCAAGGGACTAGCGGTTTCTACGAGCAGTACTTC.

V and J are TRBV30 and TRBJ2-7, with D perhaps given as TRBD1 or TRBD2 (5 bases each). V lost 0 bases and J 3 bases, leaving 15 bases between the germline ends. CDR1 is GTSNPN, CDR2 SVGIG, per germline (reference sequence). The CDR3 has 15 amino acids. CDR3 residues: CAWSVKAGTNYEQYF. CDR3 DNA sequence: TGTGCCTGGAGTGTAAAGGCAGGGACGAACTACGAGCAGTACTTC.

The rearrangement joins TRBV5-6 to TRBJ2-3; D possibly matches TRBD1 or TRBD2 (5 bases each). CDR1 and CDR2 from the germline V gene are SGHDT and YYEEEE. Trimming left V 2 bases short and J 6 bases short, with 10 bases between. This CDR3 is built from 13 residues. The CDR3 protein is CASSFTGTDTQYF. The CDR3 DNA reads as TGTGCCAGCAGCTTCACGGGGACGGATACGCAGTATTTT.

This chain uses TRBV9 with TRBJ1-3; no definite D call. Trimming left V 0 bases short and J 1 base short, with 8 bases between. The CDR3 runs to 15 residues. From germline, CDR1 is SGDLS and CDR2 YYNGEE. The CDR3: CASSVGRQSGNTIYF. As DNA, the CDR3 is TGTGCCAGCAGCGTAGGCCGGCAATCTGGAAACACCATATATTTT.

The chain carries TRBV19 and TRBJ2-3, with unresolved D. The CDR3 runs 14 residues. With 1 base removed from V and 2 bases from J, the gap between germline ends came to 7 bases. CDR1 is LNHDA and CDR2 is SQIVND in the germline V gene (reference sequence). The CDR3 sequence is CASSIVGDTDTQYF. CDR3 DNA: TGTGCCAGTAGTATAGTAGGAGACACAGATACGCAGTATTTT.

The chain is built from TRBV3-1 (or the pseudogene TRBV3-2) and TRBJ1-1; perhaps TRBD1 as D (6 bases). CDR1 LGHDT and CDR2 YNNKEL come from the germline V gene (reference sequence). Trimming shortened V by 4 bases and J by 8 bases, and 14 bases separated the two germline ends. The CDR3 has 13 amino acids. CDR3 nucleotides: TGTGCCAGCAGCCTCAGTGGGACATGGGAAGCTTTCTTT. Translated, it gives CASSLSGTWEAFF.

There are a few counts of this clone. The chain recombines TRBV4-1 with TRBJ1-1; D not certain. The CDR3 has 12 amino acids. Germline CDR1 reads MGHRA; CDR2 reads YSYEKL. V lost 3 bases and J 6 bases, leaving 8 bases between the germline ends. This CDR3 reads CASSQGMAEAFF. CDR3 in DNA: TGCGCCAGCAGCCAGGGAATGGCTGAAGCTTTCTTT.

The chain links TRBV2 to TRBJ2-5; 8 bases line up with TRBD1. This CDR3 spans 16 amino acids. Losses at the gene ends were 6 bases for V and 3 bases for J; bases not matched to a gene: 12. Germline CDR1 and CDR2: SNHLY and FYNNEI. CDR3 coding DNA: TGTGCCAGCAGCGACCCCGACGGACAGGGCGAAGAGACCCAGTACTTC. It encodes CASSDPDGQGEETQYF.

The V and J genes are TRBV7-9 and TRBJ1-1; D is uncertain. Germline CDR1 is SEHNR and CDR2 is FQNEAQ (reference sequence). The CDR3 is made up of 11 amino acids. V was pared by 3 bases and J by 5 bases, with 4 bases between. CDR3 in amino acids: CASSFGTEAFF. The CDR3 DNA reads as TGTGCCAGCAGCTTTGGGACTGAAGCTTTCTTT.

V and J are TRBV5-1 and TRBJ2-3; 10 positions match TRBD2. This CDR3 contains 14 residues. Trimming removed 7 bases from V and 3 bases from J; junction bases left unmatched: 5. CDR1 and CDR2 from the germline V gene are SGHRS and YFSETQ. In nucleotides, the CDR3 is TGCGCCAGCTGCGAAGCGGGGGGGACAGATACGCAGTATTTT. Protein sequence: CASCEAGGTDTQYF. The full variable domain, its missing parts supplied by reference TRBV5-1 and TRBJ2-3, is KAGVTQTPRYLIKTRGQQVTLSCSPISGHRSVSWYQQTPGQGLQFLFEYFSETQRNKGNFPGRFSGRQFSNSRSEMNVSTLELGDSALYLCASCEAGGTDTQYFGPGTRLTVL.

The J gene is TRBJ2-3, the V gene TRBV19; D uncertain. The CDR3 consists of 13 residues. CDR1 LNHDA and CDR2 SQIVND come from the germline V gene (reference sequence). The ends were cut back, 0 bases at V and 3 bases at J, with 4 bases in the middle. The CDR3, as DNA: TGTGCCAGTAGTATAGAGAGAACAGATACGCAGTATTTT. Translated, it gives CASSIERTDTQYF.

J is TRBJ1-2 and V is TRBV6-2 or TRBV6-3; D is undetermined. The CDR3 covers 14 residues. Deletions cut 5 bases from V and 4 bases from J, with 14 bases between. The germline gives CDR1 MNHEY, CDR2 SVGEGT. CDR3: CASSPPISSYGYTF. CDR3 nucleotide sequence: TGTGCCAGCAGTCCACCCATCTCGAGCTATGGCTACACCTTC.

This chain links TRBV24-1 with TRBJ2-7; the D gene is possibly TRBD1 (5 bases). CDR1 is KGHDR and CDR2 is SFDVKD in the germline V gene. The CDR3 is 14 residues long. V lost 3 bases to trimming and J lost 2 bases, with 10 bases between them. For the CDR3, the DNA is TGTGCCACCAGTGATACAGGCACAACCTACGAGCAGTACTTC. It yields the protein CATSDTGTTYEQYF.

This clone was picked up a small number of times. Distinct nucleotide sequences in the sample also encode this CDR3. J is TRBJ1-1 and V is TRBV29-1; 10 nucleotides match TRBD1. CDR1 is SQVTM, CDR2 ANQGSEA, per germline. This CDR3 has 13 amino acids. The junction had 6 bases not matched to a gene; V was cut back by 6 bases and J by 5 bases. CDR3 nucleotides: TGCAGCGTCCGGGACAGGGGAGGGACTGAAGCTTTCTTT. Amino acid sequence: CSVRDRGGTEAFF. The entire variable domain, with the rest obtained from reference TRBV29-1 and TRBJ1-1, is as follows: SAVISQKPSRDICQRGTSLTIQCQVDSQVTMMFWYRQQPGQSLTLIATANQGSEATYESGFVIDKFPISRPNLTFSTLTVSNMSPEDSSIYLCSVRDRGGTEAFFGQGTRLTVV.

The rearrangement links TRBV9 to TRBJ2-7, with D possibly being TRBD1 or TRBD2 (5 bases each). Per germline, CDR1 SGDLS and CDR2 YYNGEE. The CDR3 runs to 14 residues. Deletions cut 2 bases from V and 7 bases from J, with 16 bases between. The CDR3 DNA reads TGTGCCAGCAGCGTTCGGGGCGACTCAGGGGAGCAGTACTTC. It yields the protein CASSVRGDSGEQYF.

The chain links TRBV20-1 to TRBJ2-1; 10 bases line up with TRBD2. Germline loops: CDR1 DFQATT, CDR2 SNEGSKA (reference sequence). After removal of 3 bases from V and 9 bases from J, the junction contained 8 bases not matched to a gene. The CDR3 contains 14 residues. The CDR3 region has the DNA TGCAGTGCTAGTAACAGCGGGGGGGCTGTTGAGCAGTTCTTC. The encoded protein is CSASNSGGAVEQFF.

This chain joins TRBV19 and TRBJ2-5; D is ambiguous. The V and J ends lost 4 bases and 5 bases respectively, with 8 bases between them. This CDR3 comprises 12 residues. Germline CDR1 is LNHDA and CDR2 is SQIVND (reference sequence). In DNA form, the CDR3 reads TGTGCCAGTAGTAACTTGGTTGAGACCCAGTACTTC. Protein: CASSNLVETQYF.

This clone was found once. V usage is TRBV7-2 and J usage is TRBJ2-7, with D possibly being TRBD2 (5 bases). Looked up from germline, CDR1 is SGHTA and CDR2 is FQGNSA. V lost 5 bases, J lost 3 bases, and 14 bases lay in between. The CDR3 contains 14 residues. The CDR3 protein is CASSAGLAYYEQYF. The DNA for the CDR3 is TGTGCCAGCAGCGCCGGACTTGCTTACTACGAGCAGTACTTC. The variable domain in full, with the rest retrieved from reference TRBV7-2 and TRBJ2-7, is GAGVSQSPSNKVTEKGKDVELRCDPISGHTALYWYRQSLGQGLEFLIYFQGNSAPDKSGLPSDRFSAERTGGSVSTLTIQRTQQEDSAVYLCASSAGLAYYEQYFGPGTRLTVT.

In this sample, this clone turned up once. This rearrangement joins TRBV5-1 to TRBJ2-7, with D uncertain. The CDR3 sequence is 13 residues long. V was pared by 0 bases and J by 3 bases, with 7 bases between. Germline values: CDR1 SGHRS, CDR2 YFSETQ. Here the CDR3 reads CASSLGAGYEQYF. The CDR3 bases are TGCGCCAGCAGCTTGGGGGCTGGCTACGAGCAGTACTTC.

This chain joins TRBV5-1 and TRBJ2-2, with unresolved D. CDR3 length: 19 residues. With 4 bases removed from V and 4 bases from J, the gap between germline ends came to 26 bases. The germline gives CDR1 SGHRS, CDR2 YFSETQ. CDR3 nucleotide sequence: TGCGCCAGCAGCACCGTGCTACCTCTAGGGCCCTCACTCACCGGGGAGCTGTTTTTT. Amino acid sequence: CASSTVLPLGPSLTGELFF.

CDR3 loop: CASRGTSGGDEQYF. CDR3 coding DNA: TGTGCCAGCAGGGGGACTAGCGGGGGTGACGAGCAGTACTTC. The rearrangement uses TRBV6-5 and TRBJ2-7; 14 nucleotides match TRBD2. The CDR3 runs to 14 residues. J gave up 5 bases and V 6 bases, and 3 bases lay outside the gene matches. Germline V gene data show CDR1 as MNHEY and CDR2 as SVGAGI.

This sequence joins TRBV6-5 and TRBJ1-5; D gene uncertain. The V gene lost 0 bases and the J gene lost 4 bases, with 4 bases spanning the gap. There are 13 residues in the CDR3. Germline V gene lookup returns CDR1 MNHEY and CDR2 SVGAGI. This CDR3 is CASSYSPNQPQHF. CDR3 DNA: TGTGCCAGCAGTTACTCCCCTAATCAGCCCCAGCATTTT.